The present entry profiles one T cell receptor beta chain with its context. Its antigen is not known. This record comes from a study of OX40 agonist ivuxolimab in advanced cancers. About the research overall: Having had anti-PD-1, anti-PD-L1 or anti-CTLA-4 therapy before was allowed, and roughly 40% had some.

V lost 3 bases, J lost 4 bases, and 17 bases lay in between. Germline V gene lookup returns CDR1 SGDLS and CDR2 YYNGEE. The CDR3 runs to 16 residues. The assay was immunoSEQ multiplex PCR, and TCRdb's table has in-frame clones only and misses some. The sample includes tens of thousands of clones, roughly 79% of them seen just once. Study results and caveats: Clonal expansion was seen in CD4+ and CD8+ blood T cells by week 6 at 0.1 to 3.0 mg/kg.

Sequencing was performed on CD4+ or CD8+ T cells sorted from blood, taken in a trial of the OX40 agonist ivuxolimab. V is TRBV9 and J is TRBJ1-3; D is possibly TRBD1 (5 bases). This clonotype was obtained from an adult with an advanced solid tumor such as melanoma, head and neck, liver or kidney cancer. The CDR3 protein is CASSETGTAAGNTIYF. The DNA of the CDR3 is TGTGCCAGCAGCGAAACCGGGACGGCGGCGGGAAACACCATATATTTT.